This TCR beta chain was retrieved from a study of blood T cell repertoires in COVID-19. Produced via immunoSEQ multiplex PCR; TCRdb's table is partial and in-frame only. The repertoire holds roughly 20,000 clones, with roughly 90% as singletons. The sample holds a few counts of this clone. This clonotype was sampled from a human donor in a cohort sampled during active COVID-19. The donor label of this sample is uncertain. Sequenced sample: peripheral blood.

The CDR3 region has the DNA TGTGCCAGCAGCCCACGATACGGGAACACCGGGGAGCTGTTTTTT. Translation gives CASSPRYGNTGELFF. This sequence joins TRBV7-8 and TRBJ2-2, with unresolved D. CDR1 and CDR2 from the germline V gene are SGHVS and FQNEAQ. Trimming removed 5 bases at V and 1 base at J, with 11 bases between. The CDR3 runs to 15 residues.